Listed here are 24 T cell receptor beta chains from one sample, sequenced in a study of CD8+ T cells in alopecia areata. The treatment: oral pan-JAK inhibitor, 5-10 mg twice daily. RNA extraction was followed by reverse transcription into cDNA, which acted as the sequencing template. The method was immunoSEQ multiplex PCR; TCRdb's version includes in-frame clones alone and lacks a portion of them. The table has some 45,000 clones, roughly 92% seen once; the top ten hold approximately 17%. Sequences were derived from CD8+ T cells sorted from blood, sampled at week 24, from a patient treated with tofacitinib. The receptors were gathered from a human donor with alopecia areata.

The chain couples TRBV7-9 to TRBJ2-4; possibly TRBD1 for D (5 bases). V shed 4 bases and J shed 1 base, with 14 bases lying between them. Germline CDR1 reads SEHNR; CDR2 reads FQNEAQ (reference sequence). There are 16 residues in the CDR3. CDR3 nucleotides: TGTGCCAGCAGCTCCTTCCAGGGCCTGGCCAAAAACATTCAGTACTTC. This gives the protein CASSSFQGLAKNIQYF.

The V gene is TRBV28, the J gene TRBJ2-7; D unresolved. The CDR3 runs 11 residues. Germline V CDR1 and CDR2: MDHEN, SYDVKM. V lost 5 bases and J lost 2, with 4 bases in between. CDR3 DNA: TGTGCCAGCAGTGTCACCTACGAGCAGTACTTC. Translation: CASSVTYEQYF.

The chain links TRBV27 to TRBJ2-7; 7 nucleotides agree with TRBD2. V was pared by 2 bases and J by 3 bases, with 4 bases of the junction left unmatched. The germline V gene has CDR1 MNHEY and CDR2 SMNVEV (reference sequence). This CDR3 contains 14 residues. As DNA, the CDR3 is TGTGCCAGCAGTTTAAGCGGGGTAGGCTACGAGCAGTACTTC. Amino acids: CASSLSGVGYEQYF.

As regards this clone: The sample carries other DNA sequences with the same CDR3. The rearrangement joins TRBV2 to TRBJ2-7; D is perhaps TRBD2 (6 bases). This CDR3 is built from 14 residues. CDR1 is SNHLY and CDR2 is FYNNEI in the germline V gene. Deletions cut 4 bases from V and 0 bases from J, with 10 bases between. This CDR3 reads CASSGEDLSYEQYF. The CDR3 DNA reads TGTGCCAGCAGTGGGGAGGACCTCTCCTACGAGCAGTACTTC.

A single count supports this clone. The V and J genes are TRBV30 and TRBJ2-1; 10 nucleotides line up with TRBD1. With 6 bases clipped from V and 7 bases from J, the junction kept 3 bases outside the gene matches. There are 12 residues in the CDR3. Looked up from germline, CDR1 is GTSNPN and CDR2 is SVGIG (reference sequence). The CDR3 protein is CACWTGGNEQFF. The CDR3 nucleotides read TGTGCCTGCTGGACAGGGGGAAATGAGCAGTTCTTC.

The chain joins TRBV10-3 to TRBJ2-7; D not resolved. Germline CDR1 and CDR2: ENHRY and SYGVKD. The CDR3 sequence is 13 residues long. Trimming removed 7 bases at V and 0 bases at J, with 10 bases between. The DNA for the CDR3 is TGTGCCATCAAATTGGACGACTCCTACGAGCAGTACTTC. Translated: CAIKLDDSYEQYF.

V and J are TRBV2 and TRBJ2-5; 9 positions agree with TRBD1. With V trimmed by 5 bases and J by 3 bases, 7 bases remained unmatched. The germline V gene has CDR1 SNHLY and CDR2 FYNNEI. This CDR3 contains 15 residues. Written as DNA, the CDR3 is TGTGCCAGCAGTACCTACCGGGACAGGGAAGAGACCCAGTACTTC. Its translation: CASSTYRDREETQYF.

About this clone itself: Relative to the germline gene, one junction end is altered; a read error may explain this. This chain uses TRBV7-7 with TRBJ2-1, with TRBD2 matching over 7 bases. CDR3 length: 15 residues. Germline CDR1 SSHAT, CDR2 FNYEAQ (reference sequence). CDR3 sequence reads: CASSRGDGSYNEQFF. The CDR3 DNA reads TGTGCTAGCAGCCGGGGGGACGGCTCCTACAATGAGCAGTTCTTC. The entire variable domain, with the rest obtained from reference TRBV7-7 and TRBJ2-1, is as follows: GAGVSQSPRYKVTKRGQDVTLRCDPISSHATLYWYQQALGQGPEFLTYFNYEAQPDKSGLPSDRFSAERPEGSISTLTIQRTEQRDSAMYRCASSRGDGSYNEQFFGPGTRLTVL.

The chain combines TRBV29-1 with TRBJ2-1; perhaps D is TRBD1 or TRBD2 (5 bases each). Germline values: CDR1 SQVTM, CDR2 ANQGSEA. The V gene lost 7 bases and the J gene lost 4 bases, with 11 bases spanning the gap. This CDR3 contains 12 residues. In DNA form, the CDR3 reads TGCAGCGCCGGGGCCATTTACAATGAGCAGTTCTTC. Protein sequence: CSAGAIYNEQFF.

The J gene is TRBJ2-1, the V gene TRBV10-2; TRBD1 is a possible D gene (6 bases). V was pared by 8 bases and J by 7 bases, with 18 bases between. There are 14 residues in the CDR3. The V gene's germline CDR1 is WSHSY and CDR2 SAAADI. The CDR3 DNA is TGCGCCAGCGGGGATTCGACAGGAGTAAATGAGCAGTTCTTC. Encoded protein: CASGDSTGVNEQFF.

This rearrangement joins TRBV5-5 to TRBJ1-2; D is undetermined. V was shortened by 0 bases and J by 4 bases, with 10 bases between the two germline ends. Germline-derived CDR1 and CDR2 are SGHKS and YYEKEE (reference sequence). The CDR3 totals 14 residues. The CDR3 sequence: CASSLDGPTYGYTF. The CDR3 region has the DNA TGTGCCAGCAGCTTGGACGGACCGACCTATGGCTACACCTTC.

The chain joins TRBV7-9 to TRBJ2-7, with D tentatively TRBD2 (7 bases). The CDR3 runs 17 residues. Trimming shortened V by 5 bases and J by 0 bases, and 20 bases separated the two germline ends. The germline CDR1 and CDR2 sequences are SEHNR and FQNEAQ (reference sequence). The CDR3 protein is CASSPPGAGEGSYEQYF. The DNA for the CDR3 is TGTGCCAGCAGCCCGCCGGGGGCAGGGGAGGGCTCCTACGAGCAGTACTTC.

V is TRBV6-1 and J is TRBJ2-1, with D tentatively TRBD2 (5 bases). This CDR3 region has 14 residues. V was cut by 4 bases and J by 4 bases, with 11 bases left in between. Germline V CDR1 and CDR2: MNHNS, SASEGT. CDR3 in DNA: TGTGCCAGCAGTGGAGGACTCCCATACAATGAGCAGTTCTTC. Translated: CASSGGLPYNEQFF.

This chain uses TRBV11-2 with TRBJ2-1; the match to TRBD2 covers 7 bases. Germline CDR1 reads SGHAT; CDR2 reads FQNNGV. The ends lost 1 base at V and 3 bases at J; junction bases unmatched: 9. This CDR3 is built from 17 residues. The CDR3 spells CASSLGPGGMRYNEQFF. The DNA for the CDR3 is TGTGCCAGCAGCTTAGGGCCCGGGGGGATGCGCTACAATGAGCAGTTCTTC.

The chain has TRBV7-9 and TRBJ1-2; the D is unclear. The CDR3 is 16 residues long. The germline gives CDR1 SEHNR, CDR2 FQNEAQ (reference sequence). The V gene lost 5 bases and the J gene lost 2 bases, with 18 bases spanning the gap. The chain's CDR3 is CASSPSSGQENYGYTF. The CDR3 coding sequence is TGTGCCAGCAGCCCCAGCTCAGGTCAGGAGAACTATGGCTACACCTTC.

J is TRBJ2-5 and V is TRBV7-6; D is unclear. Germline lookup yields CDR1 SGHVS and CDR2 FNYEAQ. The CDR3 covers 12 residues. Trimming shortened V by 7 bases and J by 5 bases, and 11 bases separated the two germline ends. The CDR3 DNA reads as TGTGCCAGCACCAACCTCGGGGAGACCCAGTACTTC. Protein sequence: CASTNLGETQYF.

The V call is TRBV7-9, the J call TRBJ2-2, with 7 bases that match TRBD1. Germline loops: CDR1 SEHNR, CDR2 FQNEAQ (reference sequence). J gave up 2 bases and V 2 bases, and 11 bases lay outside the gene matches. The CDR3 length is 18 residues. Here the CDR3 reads CASSLLLPGQLNTGELFF. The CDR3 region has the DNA TGTGCCAGCAGCTTACTACTTCCGGGACAGCTTAACACCGGGGAGCTGTTTTTT.

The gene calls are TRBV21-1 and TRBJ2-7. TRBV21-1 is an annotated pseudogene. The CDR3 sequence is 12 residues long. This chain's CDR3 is CASSPRRIEQYF. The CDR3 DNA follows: TGTGCCAGCAGCCCCCGACGTATAGAGCAGTACTTC.

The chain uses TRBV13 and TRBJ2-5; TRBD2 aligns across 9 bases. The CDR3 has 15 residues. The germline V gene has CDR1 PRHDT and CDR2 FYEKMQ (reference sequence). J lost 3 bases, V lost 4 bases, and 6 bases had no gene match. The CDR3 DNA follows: TGTGCCAGCAGCTACGCTAGCGGGGCAGAAGAGACCCAGTACTTC. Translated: CASSYASGAEETQYF.

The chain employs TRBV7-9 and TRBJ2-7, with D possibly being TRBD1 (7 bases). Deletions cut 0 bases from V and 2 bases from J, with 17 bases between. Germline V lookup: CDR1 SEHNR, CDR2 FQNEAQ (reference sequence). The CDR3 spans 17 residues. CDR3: CASSLARGDSRTYEQYF. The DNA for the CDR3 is TGTGCCAGCAGCTTAGCTAGGGGGGACAGCCGCACCTACGAGCAGTACTTC.

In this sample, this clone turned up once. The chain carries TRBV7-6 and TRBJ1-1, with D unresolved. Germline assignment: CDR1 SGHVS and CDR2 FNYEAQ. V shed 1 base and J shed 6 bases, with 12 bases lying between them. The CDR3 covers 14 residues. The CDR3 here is CASSLDAHGAEAFF. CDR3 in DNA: TGTGCCAGCAGCTTAGATGCCCATGGGGCTGAAGCTTTCTTT.

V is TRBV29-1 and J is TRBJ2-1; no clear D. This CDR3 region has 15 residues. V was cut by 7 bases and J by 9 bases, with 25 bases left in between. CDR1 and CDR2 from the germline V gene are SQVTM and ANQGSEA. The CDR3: CSAQLVGSHEIEQFF. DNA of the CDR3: TGCAGCGCGCAACTCGTCGGATCTCACGAGATTGAGCAGTTCTTC.

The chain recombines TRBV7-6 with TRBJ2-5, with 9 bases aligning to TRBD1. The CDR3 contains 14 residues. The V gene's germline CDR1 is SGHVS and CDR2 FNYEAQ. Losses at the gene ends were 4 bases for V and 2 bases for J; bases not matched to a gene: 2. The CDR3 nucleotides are TGTGCCAGCAGCTCAGACAGGGGGCAAGAGACCCAGTACTTC. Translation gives CASSSDRGQETQYF.

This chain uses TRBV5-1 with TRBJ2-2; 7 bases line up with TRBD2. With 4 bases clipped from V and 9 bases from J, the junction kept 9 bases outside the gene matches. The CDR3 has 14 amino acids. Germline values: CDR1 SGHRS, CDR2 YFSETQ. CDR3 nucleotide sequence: TGCGCCAGCAGCCGCCCGGGAGGCCAGCGGGAGCTGTTTTTT. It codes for CASSRPGGQRELFF.